This TCR beta chain comes out of a study of radiation and T cells in renal cell carcinoma. The CDR3 is 15 residues long. Trimming removed 2 bases from V and 3 bases from J; junction bases left unmatched: 2. Germline V gene data show CDR1 as MNHEY and CDR2 as SMNVEV (reference sequence). Concerning this clone itself: Its antigen is undetermined.

Time point: blood 2 weeks post-SBRT. Treatment of the sample: 15 Gy SBRT to primary tumor, nephrectomy 4 weeks later. Study-level results: Top tumor clonotypes rose in blood 2 weeks post-radiation, then contracted.

Repertoires were generated with immunoSEQ multiplex PCR, while TCRdb's copy carries only in-frame clones and drops some. The table lists about 58,000 clones, roughly four fifths of them singletons. Sequenced here: blood, sampled from a patient whose treatment included radiotherapy and nephrectomy. This sequence was found in a man in his sixties with renal cell carcinoma. The gene calls are TRBV27 and TRBJ2-2; 8 bases line up with TRBD1. The CDR3 DNA reads TGTGCCAGCAGTTTAACGGACAGGGACACCGGGGAGCTGTTTTTT. Protein product: CASSLTDRDTGELFF.